These 17 T cell receptor beta chains share one sample of origin, sequenced in a study of CD4+ T cells in melanoma. Method: immunoSEQ multiplex PCR; TCRdb's copy keeps in-frame clones and lacks some. Of more than 15,000 clones detected, roughly 76% appear once; the ten largest clones hold 10% to 15%. Sequenced material: cells from a culture (not recorded whether cultured in vitro). The receptors derive from a human donor with melanoma.

The CDR3 spells CASSVGRFGSYGYTF. CDR3 bases: TGTGCCAGCAGCGTAGGACGGTTCGGGAGCTATGGCTACACCTTC. The V gene is TRBV9, the J gene TRBJ1-2; the D is unclear. Germline CDR1 reads SGDLS; CDR2 reads YYNGEE. Trimming stripped 0 bases from V and 4 bases from J, with 13 bases between. The CDR3 covers 15 residues. Using reference TRBV9 and TRBJ1-2 for the parts outside the CDR3, the full variable domain is DSGVTQTPKHLITATGQRVTLRCSPRSGDLSVYWYQQSLDQGLQFLIQYYNGEERAKGNILERFSAQQFPDLHSELNLSSLELGDSALYFCASSVGRFGSYGYTFGSGTRLTVV.

Notes on this clone: A junction boundary mismatches the germline segment, possibly from a read error. This rearrangement joins TRBV5-1 to TRBJ1-1; a possible D gene is TRBD1 (5 bases). Germline V gives CDR1 SGHRS, CDR2 YFSETQ. The CDR3 runs to 14 residues. The CDR3: CASSLGDPTGEAFF. The CDR3 region has the DNA TGCGCCAGCAGTTTGGGGGATCCCACTGGTGAAGCTTTCTTT.

This clone was seen once. The genes are TRBV5-1 and TRBJ1-2; possibly TRBD1 for D (6 bases). V was clipped by 4 bases and J by 8 bases, with 15 bases between them. This CDR3 is built from 13 residues. CDR1 SGHRS and CDR2 YFSETQ come from the germline V gene. The CDR3 protein is CASSRTGRQGYTF. The CDR3 nucleotides read TGCGCCAGCAGCCGCACAGGGCGTCAGGGCTACACCTTC.

This sequence joins TRBV7-9 and TRBJ2-7, with 7 bases fitting TRBD2. CDR3 length: 18 amino acids. V lost 6 bases to trimming and J lost 0 bases; unmatched junction nucleotides: 17. CDR1 and CDR2 from the germline V gene are SEHNR and FQNEAQ (reference sequence). CDR3 residues: CASRTSGEPPHSSYEQYF. CDR3 bases: TGTGCCAGCAGGACGAGCGGGGAGCCCCCCCATAGCTCCTACGAGCAGTACTTC.

Within the sample, this clone is medium-sized (0.01 to 0.1%). The chain carries TRBV25-1 and TRBJ2-5, with D possibly being TRBD1 or TRBD2 (6 bases each). The V gene lost 1 base and the J gene lost 5 bases, with 11 bases spanning the gap. CDR1 and CDR2 from the germline V gene are MGHDK and SYGVNS. The CDR3 covers 14 residues. In DNA form, the CDR3 reads TGTGCCAGCAGTGAATTGGGGGGCCGGGAGACCCAGTACTTC. It yields the protein CASSELGGRETQYF.

This chain connects TRBV4-2 to TRBJ1-5; D call uncertain. Germline loops: CDR1 LGHNA, CDR2 YNFKEQ. The CDR3 is 13 amino acids. Trimming pared 1 base from V and 7 bases from J, leaving 8 bases between. The CDR3 region has the DNA TGTGCCAGCAGCCAAGCAGCGGGGCAGCCCCAGCATTTT. Encoded protein: CASSQAAGQPQHF.

CDR3 nucleotides: TGTGCCAGCAGCCAAAAAGGGGGAAAGACAGGGACGGCCTACGAGCAGTACTTC. This translates into CASSQKGGKTGTAYEQYF. V and J are TRBV5-5 and TRBJ2-7; 7 nucleotides align to TRBD1. V trimming: 4 bases; J trimming: 2 bases; junction bases outside the gene matches: 18. Germline CDR1 is SGHKS and CDR2 is YYEKEE (reference sequence). The CDR3 has 18 amino acids.

The CDR3 sequence is CSVEDHRRGGDNEQFF. The CDR3 DNA is TGCAGCGTTGAAGATCATCGCCGGGGGGGAGACAATGAGCAGTTCTTC. V usage is TRBV29-1 and J usage is TRBJ2-1, with 8 bases that match TRBD2. Looked up from germline, CDR1 is SQVTM and CDR2 is ANQGSEA. This CDR3 has 16 amino acids. J was trimmed by 5 bases and V by 0 bases; bases with no gene match: 9.

This clone was detected a few times. The CDR3 protein is CASSHGGAGDGYTF. The CDR3 DNA follows: TGTGCCAGCAGCCACGGAGGGGCAGGGGATGGCTACACCTTC. The chain recombines TRBV11-2 with TRBJ1-2, with D perhaps matching TRBD1 (6 bases). CDR3 size: 14 residues. Germline loops: CDR1 SGHAT, CDR2 FQNNGV. The V end was cut by 5 bases, the J end by 6 bases, with 16 bases between.

This chain connects TRBV11-3 to TRBJ2-3; 7 bases agree with TRBD1. Per the germline V gene, CDR1 is SGHNT and CDR2 is YENEEA. There are 14 residues in the CDR3. Germline trimming cut 3 bases from V and 3 bases from J; bases unmatched to any gene: 3. The CDR3 region is CASSFDRDTDTQYF. The DNA of the CDR3 is TGTGCCAGCAGCTTTGACAGGGATACAGATACGCAGTATTTT.

This chain uses TRBV19 with TRBJ1-5, with D maybe TRBD1 (5 bases). Trimming removed 7 bases at V and 0 bases at J, with 10 bases between. This CDR3 region has 14 residues. Germline CDR1 and CDR2: LNHDA and SQIVND (reference sequence). CDR3 protein: CASTRGISNQPQHF. CDR3 coding DNA: TGTGCCAGTACTCGGGGGATTAGCAATCAGCCCCAGCATTTT.

This chain links TRBV6-1 with TRBJ1-2; 8 nucleotides agree with TRBD1. V trimming: 4 bases; J trimming: 7 bases; junction bases outside the gene matches: 5. Germline CDR1 and CDR2: MNHNS and SASEGT. The CDR3 loop spans 13 amino acids. For the CDR3, the DNA is TGTGCCAGCAGTGCGGACAGGGTTGGTGGCTACACCTTC. Its translation is CASSADRVGGYTF.

This chain joins TRBV7-9 and TRBJ2-2, with D unclear. The germline CDR1 and CDR2 sequences are SEHNR and FQNEAQ (reference sequence). Trimming removed 9 bases from V and 1 base from J, with 12 bases in between. CDR3 length: 14 residues. The chain's CDR3 is CARRIPRNTGELFF. The CDR3 DNA reads TGTGCCAGGAGAATACCAAGGAACACCGGGGAGCTGTTTTTT.

The chain links TRBV7-7 to TRBJ2-5; the D is unclear. Germline V gene sequence: CDR1 SSHAT, CDR2 FNYEAQ (reference sequence). Trimming shortened V by 4 bases and J by 7 bases, and 16 bases separated the two germline ends. The CDR3 covers 14 residues. Here the CDR3 reads CASSSAPALGTQYF. As DNA, the CDR3 is TGTGCCAGCAGCTCGGCGCCGGCTTTGGGGACCCAGTACTTC.

This chain uses TRBV5-1 with TRBJ2-5; perhaps TRBD1 as D (6 bases). Germline-derived CDR1 and CDR2 are SGHRS and YFSETQ. This CDR3 spans 17 amino acids. The V and J ends lost 1 base and 4 bases respectively, with 20 bases between them. CDR3 DNA: TGCGCCAGCAGCTTGCAACCAACAAGACAGGCGGGAGAGACCCAGTACTTC. Its protein is CASSLQPTRQAGETQYF.

This chain connects TRBV5-1 to TRBJ2-5; TRBD2 aligns across 8 bases. CDR1 is SGHRS and CDR2 is YFSETQ in the germline V gene. The CDR3 is 17 residues long. Trimming took 0 bases from V and 1 from J; bases not matched to a gene: 8. This CDR3 is CASSLGAAGASQETQYF. The DNA of the CDR3 is TGCGCCAGCAGCTTGGGGGCAGCGGGAGCTTCCCAAGAGACCCAGTACTTC.

This clone showed up just once. CDR3 bases: TGCGCCAGCAGACGGACAGGGTCGATTTACGAGCAGTACTTC. As protein: CASRRTGSIYEQYF. The chain is built from TRBV5-1 and TRBJ2-7; TRBD1 matches at 8 bases. Germline CDR1 SGHRS, CDR2 YFSETQ. V lost 5 bases to trimming and J lost 4 bases; unmatched junction nucleotides: 8. The CDR3 is 14 residues long.